The clone carrying this T cell receptor beta chain came up once. Its antigen is unknown. The data were taken from a study of a mutant IDH1 vaccine in newly diagnosed glioma. On the study more broadly: Treated patients showed a male proportion of 62.5%, a female proportion of about 40%, and a mean age of approximately 40 years. Patients had received radiotherapy, temozolomide, or both previously, most receiving both. Visit V12 was at week 35; visit V13 was at week 47.

Sequencing used immunoSEQ multiplex PCR; TCRdb keeps in-frame clones, though not all of them. The data contain around 57,000 clones, about 85% of them singletons. As for time point: week 35, safety follow-up. One vaccine dose held 300 ug of mutant IDH1 20-mer peptide and came with topical imiquimod. The CDR3 sequence is 18 residues long. CDR1 is MGHDK, CDR2 SYGVNS, per germline. V lost 6 bases, J lost 8 bases, and 19 bases stayed unmatched. This sequence joins TRBV25-1 and TRBJ2-1, with 10 bases identical to TRBD1. The receptor comes from a man aged 25-40 years with glioma. Sequencing was performed on PBMCs, taken from a glioma patient whose treatment included an IDH1 peptide vaccine. CDR3 sequence (DNA): TGTGCCAGCAGGAATCCCCCGGCATTGACAGGGGGCAGAGATGAGCAGTTCTTC. The encoded protein is CASRNPPALTGGRDEQFF.